The next 17 T cell receptor beta chains were all read from a single sample in a study of cytotoxic CD8 clonotypes in ibrutinib-treated CLL (dated by TCRdb to the early 2020s). Libraries were built with the immunoSEQ multiplex PCR assay. This is the immuneACCESS table as TCRdb keeps it, with only in-frame sequences that have V and J called. A part of the clones is gone; compared with another copy, unresolved V genes explain less than half, and the rest is unexplained. This sample holds 11,000 to 15,000 clones; 50% to 75% were observed only once. The top ten clones comprise approximately 40% of the sample. This specimen was PBMCs, taken before ibrutinib treatment. The receptors shown here come from a human donor with chronic lymphocytic leukemia.

The V call is TRBV5-4, the J call TRBJ2-7; 7 nucleotides line up with TRBD2. Germline V CDR1 and CDR2: SGHNT, YYREEE (reference sequence). The CDR3 loop spans 14 amino acids. The V and J ends lost 7 bases and 7 bases, in that order; junction bases with no gene match: 14. CDR3 residues: CASGGDDDNFEQYF. CDR3 coding DNA: TGTGCCAGCGGGGGGGACGATGATAATTTTGAGCAGTACTTC.

Ten or more counts support this clone. The chain joins TRBV4-2 to TRBJ1-1; no definite D call. In germline, CDR1 is LGHNA, CDR2 YNFKEQ. The CDR3 length is 15 residues. V was cut by 5 bases and J by 2 bases, with 15 bases left in between. In DNA, the CDR3 is TGTGCCAGCAGCAGGACCCGAAGCGATAACACTGAAGCTTTCTTT. Translated, it gives CASSRTRSDNTEAFF.

The V call is TRBV5-6, the J call TRBJ2-2, with 7 bases that match TRBD1. Looked up from germline, CDR1 is SGHDT and CDR2 is YYEEEE. V was clipped by 3 bases and J by 7 bases; unmatched bases: 6. The CDR3 has 14 residues. CDR3 nucleotide sequence: TGTGCCAGCAGCTGGGACAGCCCCAGCGGGGAGCTGTTTTTT. Protein: CASSWDSPSGELFF.

The genes are TRBV7-6 and TRBJ1-5; D is undetermined. Per the germline V gene, CDR1 is SGHVS and CDR2 is FNYEAQ. This CDR3 is 14 amino acids long. The V gene lost 3 bases and the J gene lost 0 bases, with 6 bases spanning the gap. Here the CDR3 reads CASSFGDSNQPQHF. In DNA form, the CDR3 reads TGTGCCAGCAGCTTCGGGGATAGCAATCAGCCCCAGCATTTT.

This sequence joins TRBV4-1 and TRBJ2-1; D gene ambiguous. Deletions cut 0 bases from V and 2 bases from J, with 11 bases between. The CDR3 covers 16 residues. CDR1 is MGHRA and CDR2 is YSYEKL in the germline V gene. The CDR3 here is CASSQDWRGAYNEQFF. CDR3 bases: TGCGCCAGCAGCCAAGATTGGCGCGGCGCCTACAATGAGCAGTTCTTC.

The chain joins TRBV4-2 to TRBJ1-1, with no clear D. V gave up 3 bases and J gave up 1 base, with 9 bases separating them. The CDR3 totals 14 residues. Germline assignment: CDR1 LGHNA and CDR2 YNFKEQ. As DNA, the CDR3 is TGTGCCAGCAGCCACGCCCGGGGGAACACTGAAGCTTTCTTT. As protein: CASSHARGNTEAFF.

The chain carries TRBV7-9 and TRBJ1-6, with a weak D call TRBD1 (5 bases). With 5 bases removed from V and 5 bases from J, the gap between germline ends came to 16 bases. The V gene's germline CDR1 is SEHNR and CDR2 FQNEAQ (reference sequence). The CDR3 is 16 residues long. Here the CDR3 reads CASSPAGGFNNSPLHF. The CDR3 DNA sequence: TGTGCCAGCAGCCCCGCCGGGGGTTTCAATAATTCACCCCTCCACTTT.

The V and J genes are TRBV5-1 and TRBJ2-2, with D unclear. Trimming removed 0 bases at V and 7 bases at J, with 19 bases between. CDR1 is SGHRS and CDR2 is YFSETQ in the germline V gene. CDR3 size: 17 residues. The CDR3 loop is CASSLDPAELQYGELFF. The CDR3 DNA sequence: TGCGCCAGCAGCTTGGATCCGGCCGAACTTCAGTACGGGGAGCTGTTTTTT.

The chain employs TRBV5-6 and TRBJ2-7; possibly TRBD1 or TRBD2 for D (5 bases each). CDR1 SGHDT and CDR2 YYEEEE come from the germline V gene. CDR3 size: 17 residues. Deletions cut 4 bases from V and 4 bases from J, with 24 bases between. CDR3 protein: CASSPRTPGTGNYEQYF. The DNA for the CDR3 is TGTGCCAGCAGCCCTCGCACCCCTGGGACCGGTAATTACGAGCAGTACTTC.

The chain links TRBV5-5 to TRBJ2-7, with 11 positions matching TRBD2. Germline V gives CDR1 SGHKS, CDR2 YYEKEE (reference sequence). The V and J ends lost 9 bases and 2 bases, in that order; junction bases with no gene match: 7. The CDR3 covers 14 residues. The CDR3 here is CATHPTSGAYEQYF. The DNA for the CDR3 is TGTGCCACCCATCCGACTAGCGGGGCCTACGAGCAGTACTTC.

The chain employs TRBV10-3 and TRBJ2-3; 9 bases map to TRBD2. Germline values: CDR1 ENHRY, CDR2 SYGVKD. This CDR3 spans 16 amino acids. With V trimmed by 7 bases and J by 2 bases, 10 bases remained unmatched. CDR3 residues: CAITAGGPPPTDTQYF. The CDR3 DNA reads as TGTGCCATCACCGCGGGGGGGCCACCACCCACAGATACGCAGTATTTT.

This CDR3 reads CASSLATEAFF. The CDR3 DNA sequence: TGTGCCAGCAGCTTAGCCACGGAAGCTTTCTTT. The chain links TRBV7-9 to TRBJ1-1; D call uncertain. The germline V and J ends were trimmed by 0 bases and 8 bases, with 4 bases remaining between them. Per germline, CDR1 SEHNR and CDR2 FQNEAQ (reference sequence). This CDR3 comprises 11 residues.

This chain uses TRBV5-4 with TRBJ2-1, with no clear D. With 0 bases removed from V and 9 bases from J, the gap between germline ends came to 10 bases. The CDR3 is made up of 13 amino acids. Germline V gene data show CDR1 as SGHNT and CDR2 as YYREEE (reference sequence). In nucleotides, the CDR3 is TGTGCCAGCAGCTTGGCCATCGGTTCTGAGCAGTTCTTC. Translation gives CASSLAIGSEQFF.

This rearrangement joins TRBV29-1 to TRBJ2-5; D may be TRBD2 (6 bases). CDR3 length: 14 residues. With 6 bases removed from V and 7 bases from J, the gap between germline ends came to 21 bases. Germline loops: CDR1 SQVTM, CDR2 ANQGSEA. CDR3 nucleotide sequence: TGCAGCGTCGAGGGTGGAGGGCTGGGATCGACCCAGTACTTC. As protein: CSVEGGGLGSTQYF.

The chain links TRBV10-3 to TRBJ1-3, with a tentative D call TRBD1 (6 bases). V was trimmed by 0 bases and J by 4 bases, leaving 7 bases between them. CDR1 ENHRY and CDR2 SYGVKD come from the germline V gene. The CDR3 spans 14 residues. DNA for the CDR3: TGTGCCATCAGTGAGTCCAGGGGAGGAAACACCATATATTTT. Its translation: CAISESRGGNTIYF.

The V and J genes are TRBV5-5 and TRBJ1-1; no firm D call. The germline V gene has CDR1 SGHKS and CDR2 YYEKEE (reference sequence). V was trimmed by 4 bases and J by 4 bases, leaving 5 bases between them. This CDR3 spans 11 amino acids. CDR3 DNA: TGTGCCAGCAGCGGGGTCACTGAAGCTTTCTTT. Translated, it gives CASSGVTEAFF.

This clone appeared once. CDR3: CASSFGFGGDEQFF. As DNA, the CDR3 is TGTGCCAGCAGCTTTGGGTTTGGAGGCGATGAGCAGTTCTTC. The chain links TRBV7-9 to TRBJ2-1, with D perhaps matching TRBD2 (5 bases). The germline CDR1 and CDR2 sequences are SEHNR and FQNEAQ (reference sequence). The CDR3 has 14 residues. V lost 3 bases, J lost 8 bases, and 14 bases lay in between.